Here is one TCR beta chain with its context. From germline, CDR1 is LNHNV and CDR2 YYDKDF (reference sequence). CDR3 length: 15 residues. The V segment lost 5 bases and the J segment 2 bases; nucleotides outside the gene matches: 5. This specimen belongs to a study of blood T cell repertoires in COVID-19. Per the authors' pipeline: By means of reference gene primer amplification, nucleated cell counts were estimated. The table came from immunoSEQ multiplex PCR; TCRdb's copy has only in-frame clones and leaves some out. That table supplies the V and J calls and clone size; D and trimming were determined from the DNA. The repertoire includes around 240,000 clones, more than 75% of them detected once, and less than 4% sits in the top ten.

The chain employs TRBV15 and TRBJ2-3; 9 nucleotides agree with TRBD2. The sequencing sample was made of peripheral blood. This clonotype was obtained from a woman aged 25 to 39 who had recovered from COVID-19. The CDR3 loop is CATSFLAGYTDTQYF. CDR3 nucleotides: TGTGCCACCAGCTTCCTAGCGGGGTACACAGATACGCAGTATTTT.